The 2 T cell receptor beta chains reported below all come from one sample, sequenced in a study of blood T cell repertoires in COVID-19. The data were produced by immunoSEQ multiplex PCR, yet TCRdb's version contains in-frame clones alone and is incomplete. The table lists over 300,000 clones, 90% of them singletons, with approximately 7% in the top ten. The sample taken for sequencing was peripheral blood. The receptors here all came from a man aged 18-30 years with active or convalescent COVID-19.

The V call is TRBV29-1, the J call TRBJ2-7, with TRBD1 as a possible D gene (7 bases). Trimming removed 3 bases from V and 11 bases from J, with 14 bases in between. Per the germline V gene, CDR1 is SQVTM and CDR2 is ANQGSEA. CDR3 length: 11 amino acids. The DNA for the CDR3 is TGCAGCGTTGACGGGGTCAGGGGGGAGTACTTC. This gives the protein CSVDGVRGEYF.

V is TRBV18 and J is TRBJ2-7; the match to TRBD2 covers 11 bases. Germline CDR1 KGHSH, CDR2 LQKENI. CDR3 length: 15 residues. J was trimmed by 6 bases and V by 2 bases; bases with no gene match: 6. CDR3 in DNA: TGTGCCAGCTCACCATTAGCGGGAGGGTTGGGCGAGCAGTACTTC. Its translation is CASSPLAGGLGEQYF. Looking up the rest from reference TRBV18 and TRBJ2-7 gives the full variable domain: NAGVMQNPRHLVRRRGQEARLRCSPMKGHSHVYWYRQLPEEGLKFMVYLQKENIIDESGMPKERFSAEFPKEGPSILRIQQVVRGDSAAYFCASSPLAGGLGEQYFGPGTRLTVT.